Following are 22 T cell receptor beta chains from one sample sequenced in a study of beta chain features in type 1 diabetes (dated by TCRdb to the late 2010s). The method behind the library was the immunoSEQ multiplex PCR assay. The entire amount of isolated RNA was reverse transcribed using the High Capacity cDNA Reverse Transcription Kit, so the sequenced TCRB transcripts were expressed ones. Entries here come from immuneACCESS through TCRdb and include only in-frame sequences with V and J called. Some clones fail to appear in such tables; in the studies checked, an unresolved V gene covers under half of the shortfall, and the cause of the remainder is unknown. Within this sample are around 300,000 clones, with 11% of them counted one time only. The ten largest make up 0.015% of the sample. Sequencing used naive CD4+ T cells from blood. According to the study, the label for this sample's cell subset or site signals: true naive CD4+ T cells. The receptors derive from a woman aged 30 to 39 in good health.

This clone was detected a few times. The V gene is TRBV19, the J gene TRBJ1-2; D is ambiguous. Trimming cost V 7 bases and J 8 bases, with 11 bases left between them. The V gene's germline CDR1 is LNHDA and CDR2 SQIVND (reference sequence). There are 11 residues in the CDR3. CDR3 region: CASNTRSGYTF. In DNA form, the CDR3 reads TGTGCCAGTAACACGAGGAGCGGCTACACCTTC.

Comments on this clone: This may be a read error: a much more frequent sequence differs by one nucleotide. V and J are TRBV6-5 and TRBJ2-2; maybe TRBD2 (6 bases). The germline V gene has CDR1 MNHEY and CDR2 SVGAGI. The germline V and J ends were trimmed by 6 bases and 1 base, with 9 bases remaining between them. The CDR3 is 14 residues long. CDR3 coding DNA: TGTGCCAGCAGAGGTAGCGGGAACACCGGGGAGCTGTTTTTT. It yields the protein CASRGSGNTGELFF.

This clone was counted only a few times. The rearrangement joins TRBV5-1 to TRBJ2-7; TRBD1 aligns across 8 bases. The J segment lost 7 bases and the V segment lost 2 bases, leaving 14 bases of the junction unmatched. The CDR3 extends over 16 amino acids. Germline V lookup: CDR1 SGHRS, CDR2 YFSETQ. In DNA, the CDR3 is TGCGCCAGCAGCTTCCGACAGGGGAGGTCTACGGGGGAGCAGTACTTC. Protein: CASSFRQGRSTGEQYF.

The chain combines TRBV7-3 with TRBJ2-1, with 10 bases that match TRBD2. Germline V gene lookup returns CDR1 SGHTA and CDR2 FQGTGA. This CDR3 is 14 amino acids long. Germline trimming cut 5 bases from V and 7 bases from J; bases unmatched to any gene: 5. The CDR3 DNA reads TGTGCCAGCAGCCCGGGACTAGCGTTTAATGAGCAGTTCTTC. Protein product: CASSPGLAFNEQFF.

This clone was detected a few times. V and J are TRBV7-3 and TRBJ2-1; the match to TRBD2 covers 7 bases. Germline values: CDR1 SGHTA, CDR2 FQGTGA. V gave up 2 bases and J gave up 8 bases; unmatched junction bases: 9. This CDR3 spans 15 amino acids. The CDR3 DNA sequence: TGTGCCAGCAGCTTAGTGGGAGCAGGGAGGGATGAGCAGTTCTTC. Protein sequence: CASSLVGAGRDEQFF.

This clone occurred a few times. The same CDR3 also results from other DNA sequences found in this sample. V and J are TRBV15 and TRBJ2-5; perhaps TRBD1 as D (6 bases). V gave up 0 bases and J gave up 1 base, with 6 bases separating them. The germline gives CDR1 LNHNV, CDR2 YYDKDF (reference sequence). The CDR3 length is 14 residues. The CDR3 DNA follows: TGTGCCACCAGCAGAGACAGGGGCCAAGAGACCCAGTACTTC. Translating it yields CATSRDRGQETQYF.

The rearrangement links TRBV28 to TRBJ2-3, with D maybe TRBD2 (6 bases). The CDR3 runs 16 residues. Germline-derived CDR1 and CDR2 are MDHEN and SYDVKM. V was trimmed by 5 bases and J by 2 bases, leaving 17 bases between them. CDR3 nucleotides: TGTGCCAGCAGTCCGCTTTCTAGCGTATTCACAGATACGCAGTATTTT. Translating it yields CASSPLSSVFTDTQYF.

The V call is TRBV30, the J call TRBJ1-1; the D is unclear. The CDR3 runs 12 residues. In germline, CDR1 is GTSNPN, CDR2 SVGIG (reference sequence). V was trimmed by 3 bases and J by 1 base, leaving 6 bases between them. The CDR3 DNA is TGTGCCTGGAGGTTAGCGAACACTGAAGCTTTCTTT. It encodes CAWRLANTEAFF.

J is TRBJ1-1 and V is TRBV2; 8 positions agree with TRBD1. V lost 2 bases, J lost 11 bases, and 10 bases stayed unmatched. CDR1 is SNHLY and CDR2 is FYNNEI in the germline V gene. The CDR3 covers 14 residues. The DNA for the CDR3 is TGTGCCAGCAGTGAATGGCAGGGGGCTTGGGGGGCTTTCTTT. The encoded protein is CASSEWQGAWGAFF.

This clone was recorded a few times. The V call is TRBV4-2, the J call TRBJ2-1, with 7 bases fitting TRBD2. This CDR3 has 15 amino acids. Trimming at V came to 4 bases and at J to 7 bases, leaving 10 bases not matched to a gene. The germline V gene has CDR1 LGHNA and CDR2 YNFKEQ. CDR3 sequence (DNA): TGTGCCAGCAGCCCCGAGCGGGACGCGCAAAATGAGCAGTTCTTC. Protein: CASSPERDAQNEQFF.

The rearrangement joins TRBV25-1 to TRBJ2-7, with TRBD1 as a possible D gene (5 bases). The germline V gene encodes CDR1 MGHDK and CDR2 SYGVNS. This CDR3 contains 12 residues. V lost 5 bases and J 7 bases, leaving 12 bases between the germline ends. The CDR3, as DNA: TGTGCCAGCAGTAGGAGTCCAGGGGAGCAGTACTTC. Translating gives CASSRSPGEQYF.

This clone was counted a few times. V gene TRBV6-5 combines with J gene TRBJ2-4; TRBD2 matches 7 bases. This CDR3 contains 14 residues. Trimming took 5 bases from V and 2 from J; bases not matched to a gene: 3. Germline values: CDR1 MNHEY, CDR2 SVGAGI. The CDR3 spells CASSRLAPKNIQYF. CDR3 coding DNA: TGTGCCAGCAGTCGACTAGCTCCCAAAAACATTCAGTACTTC.

This chain joins TRBV4-2 and TRBJ2-1, with TRBD2 matching 11 bases. This CDR3 is built from 16 residues. Unmatched junction bases numbered 11, after V lost 5 bases and J lost 8 bases. The germline V gene encodes CDR1 LGHNA and CDR2 YNFKEQ. This chain's CDR3 is CASSTPGLAASDEQFF. The CDR3 coding sequence is TGTGCCAGCAGCACCCCGGGACTAGCGGCAAGCGATGAGCAGTTCTTC.

V usage is TRBV7-2 and J usage is TRBJ1-1; D unclear. In germline, CDR1 is SGHTA, CDR2 FQGNSA. CDR3 length: 14 residues. V lost 1 base and J 4 bases, leaving 10 bases between the germline ends. The CDR3 region is CASSLVPRGTEAFF. In DNA, the CDR3 is TGTGCCAGCAGCTTAGTCCCACGGGGCACTGAAGCTTTCTTT.

This clone has only a few counts. Different DNA sequences within this sample yield the same CDR3. J is TRBJ2-7 and V is TRBV4-3, with 9 bases fitting TRBD2. The length of the CDR3 is 15 residues. After removal of 1 base from V and 2 bases from J, the junction contained 3 bases not matched to a gene. Germline V gene data show CDR1 as LGHNA and CDR2 as YSLEER. The CDR3: CASSQALAGPYEQYF. CDR3 DNA sequence: TGCGCCAGCAGCCAAGCGCTAGCGGGACCCTACGAGCAGTACTTC.

As to this clone: Other DNA variants within this sample encode the same CDR3. The V and J genes are TRBV28 and TRBJ2-3, with TRBD2 matching over 8 bases. The CDR3 loop spans 15 amino acids. The trim removed 8 bases at V and 1 base at J, leaving 8 bases unmatched. Germline assignment: CDR1 MDHEN and CDR2 SYDVKM. The CDR3 sequence is CASSRGGSGTDTQYF. The CDR3 bases are TGTGCCAGCTCCCGCGGGGGGTCGGGCACAGATACGCAGTATTTT.

V usage is TRBV7-8 and J usage is TRBJ2-4, with D tentatively TRBD2 (5 bases). The CDR3 runs to 13 residues. V lost 5 bases and J 13 bases, leaving 18 bases between the germline ends. Germline V gene data show CDR1 as SGHVS and CDR2 as FQNEAQ. In DNA, the CDR3 is TGTGCCAGCAGCCTTTCGACTACGGGTGTGCAGTACTTC. This codes for CASSLSTTGVQYF.

The J gene is TRBJ2-2, the V gene TRBV7-9, with TRBD2 matching over 9 bases. CDR1 SEHNR and CDR2 FQNEAQ come from the germline V gene (reference sequence). V lost 4 bases to trimming and J lost 0 bases; unmatched junction nucleotides: 9. The CDR3 consists of 18 residues. CDR3 sequence: CASSSKMGLATNTGELFF. As DNA, the CDR3 is TGTGCCAGCAGCTCAAAAATGGGACTAGCTACGAACACCGGGGAGCTGTTTTTT.

The chain employs TRBV29-1 and TRBJ2-7, with no clear D. V gave up 1 base and J gave up 0 bases, with 10 bases separating them. Per germline, CDR1 SQVTM and CDR2 ANQGSEA. The CDR3 sequence is 14 residues long. The chain's CDR3 is CSVEAVGYSYEQYF. In DNA, the CDR3 is TGCAGCGTTGAAGCGGTGGGCTACTCCTACGAGCAGTACTTC.

V and J are TRBV27 and TRBJ2-1; the match to TRBD2 covers 8 bases. CDR1 MNHEY and CDR2 SMNVEV come from the germline V gene (reference sequence). CDR3 length equals 15 residues. J was trimmed by 7 bases and V by 4 bases; bases with no gene match: 9. The CDR3 coding sequence is TGTGCCAGCAGTTCTCCCAGCGGGAGTGGAAATGAGCAGTTCTTC. This encodes CASSSPSGSGNEQFF.

In nucleotides, the CDR3 is TGCAGTGCTTCAAGCGGGTATGAAGCTTTCTTT. It yields the protein CSASSGYEAFF. The chain is built from TRBV20-1 and TRBJ1-1; no definite D call. Germline CDR1 reads DFQATT; CDR2 reads SNEGSKA (reference sequence). This CDR3 is built from 11 residues. The ends were cut back, 5 bases at V and 7 bases at J, with 11 bases in the middle.

This clone was found a few times. One junction end disagrees with the germline gene, perhaps due to a read error. This chain uses TRBV7-9 with TRBJ2-2, with 7 bases fitting TRBD2. The CDR3 spans 15 residues. The V gene's germline CDR1 is SEHNR and CDR2 FQNEAQ (reference sequence). CDR3 amino acids: CASSLADSNTGELFF. The CDR3 DNA reads TGTGCCAGCAGCCTAGCGGACTCGAACACCGGGGAGCTGTTTTTT.